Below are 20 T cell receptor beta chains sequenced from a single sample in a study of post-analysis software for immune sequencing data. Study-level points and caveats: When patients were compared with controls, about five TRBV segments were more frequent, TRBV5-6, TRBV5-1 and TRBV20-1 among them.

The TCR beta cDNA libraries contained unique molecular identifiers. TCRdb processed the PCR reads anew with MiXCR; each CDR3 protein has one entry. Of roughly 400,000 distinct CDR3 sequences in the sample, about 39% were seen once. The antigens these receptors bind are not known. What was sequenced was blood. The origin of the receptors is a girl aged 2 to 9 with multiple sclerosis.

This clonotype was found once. In DNA form, the CDR3 reads TGTGCCAGCAGCTCTGGAAGGGATTCACCCCTCCACTTT. This translates into CASSSGRDSPLHF. This rearrangement joins TRBV7-7 to TRBJ1-6; no clear D. V lost 4 bases to trimming and J lost 8 bases, with 9 bases between them. The germline CDR1 and CDR2 sequences are SSHAT and FNYEAQ (reference sequence). The CDR3 spans 13 residues.

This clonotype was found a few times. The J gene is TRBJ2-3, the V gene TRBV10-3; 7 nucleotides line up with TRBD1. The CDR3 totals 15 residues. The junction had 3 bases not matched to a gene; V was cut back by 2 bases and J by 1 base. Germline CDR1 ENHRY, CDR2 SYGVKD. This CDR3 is CAISEGDRGTDTQYF. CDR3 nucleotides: TGTGCCATCAGTGAGGGGGACAGAGGCACAGATACGCAGTATTTT.

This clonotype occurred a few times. The CDR3 sequence: CASSVGRVKASGRRDTQYF. The CDR3 DNA sequence: TGTGCCAGCAGCGTAGGTAGAGTCAAGGCTAGCGGGAGAAGGGATACGCAGTATTTT. This chain links TRBV9 with TRBJ2-3, with TRBD2 identical over 10 bases. The CDR3 contains 19 residues. The V segment lost 0 bases and the J segment 6 bases; nucleotides outside the gene matches: 16. The germline V gene has CDR1 SGDLS and CDR2 YYNGEE. The full variable domain, with the rest looked up from reference TRBV9 and TRBJ2-3, is DSGVTQTPKHLITATGQRVTLRCSPRSGDLSVYWYQQSLDQGLQFLIQYYNGEERAKGNILERFSAQQFPDLHSELNLSSLELGDSALYFCASSVGRVKASGRRDTQYFGPGTRLTVL.

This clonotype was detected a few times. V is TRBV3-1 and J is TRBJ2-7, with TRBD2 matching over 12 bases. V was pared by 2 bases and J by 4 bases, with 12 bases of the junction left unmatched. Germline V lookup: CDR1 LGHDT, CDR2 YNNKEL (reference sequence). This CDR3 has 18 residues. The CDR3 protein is CASSQSPGLAGPEYEQYF. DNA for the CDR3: TGTGCCAGCAGCCAATCGCCGGGACTAGCGGGTCCGGAATACGAGCAGTACTTC.

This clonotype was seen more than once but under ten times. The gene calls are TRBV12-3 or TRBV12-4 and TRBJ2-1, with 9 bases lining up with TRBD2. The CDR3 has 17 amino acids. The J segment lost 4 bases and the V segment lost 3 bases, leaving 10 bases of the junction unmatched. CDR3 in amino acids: CASSLERLAALYNEQFF. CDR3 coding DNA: TGTGCCAGCAGTTTGGAAAGACTAGCGGCCCTATACAATGAGCAGTTCTTC.

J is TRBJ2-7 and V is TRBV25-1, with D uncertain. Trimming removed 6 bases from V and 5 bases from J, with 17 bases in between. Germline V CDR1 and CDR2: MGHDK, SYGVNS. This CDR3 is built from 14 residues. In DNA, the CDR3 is TGTGCCAGCAGGCGGATGGCGCTGTCTCACGAGCAGTACTTC. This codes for CASRRMALSHEQYF.

The CDR3: CASSYSQPRRTDTQYF. In DNA form, the CDR3 reads TGTGCCAGCAGTTACTCGCAGCCCCGACGCACAGATACGCAGTATTTT. The chain couples TRBV6-5 to TRBJ2-3; D is uncertain. V was shortened by 0 bases and J by 1 base, with 11 bases between the two germline ends. The CDR3 runs to 16 residues. Germline V gives CDR1 MNHEY, CDR2 SVGAGI.

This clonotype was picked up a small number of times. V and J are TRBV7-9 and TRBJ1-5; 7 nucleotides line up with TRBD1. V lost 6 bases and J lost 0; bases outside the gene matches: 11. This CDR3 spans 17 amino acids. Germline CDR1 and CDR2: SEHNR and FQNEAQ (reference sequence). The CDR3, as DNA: TGTGCCAGCAGTCCTGAGGGGGACAGTTATAGCAATCAGCCCCAGCATTTT. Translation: CASSPEGDSYSNQPQHF.

The CDR3 DNA is TGTGCCAGCAGCTTCCGAGAGACAGTAGCCAAAAACATTCAGTACTTC. It encodes CASSFRETVAKNIQYF. The chain links TRBV11-2 to TRBJ2-4; D is perhaps TRBD1 (5 bases). Germline V gives CDR1 SGHAT, CDR2 FQNNGV. V was cut by 3 bases and J by 0 bases, with 12 bases left in between. The CDR3 is made up of 16 amino acids.

DNA of the CDR3: TGCGCCAGCAGGTATGCCGCCGGGACAGGGGGCTCCCTTTACACTGAAGCTTTCTTT. This codes for CASRYAAGTGGSLYTEAFF. This chain uses TRBV5-1 with TRBJ1-1; 12 bases align to TRBD1. The germline CDR1 and CDR2 sequences are SGHRS and YFSETQ. The J segment lost 3 bases and the V segment lost 5 bases, leaving 17 bases of the junction unmatched. The CDR3 totals 19 residues.

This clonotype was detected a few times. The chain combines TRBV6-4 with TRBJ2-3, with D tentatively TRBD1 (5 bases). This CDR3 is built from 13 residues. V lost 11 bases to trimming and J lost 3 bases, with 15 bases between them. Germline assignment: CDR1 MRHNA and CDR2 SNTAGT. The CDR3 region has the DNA TGTGCCGCTTCGAAAGGGGTAACAGATACGCAGTATTTT. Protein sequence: CAASKGVTDTQYF.

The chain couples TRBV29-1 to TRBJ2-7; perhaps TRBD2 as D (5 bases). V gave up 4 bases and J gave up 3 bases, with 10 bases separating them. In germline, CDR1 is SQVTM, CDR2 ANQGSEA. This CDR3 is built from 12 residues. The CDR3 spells CSVVEGYYEQYF. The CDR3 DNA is TGCAGCGTTGTTGAGGGATACTACGAGCAGTACTTC.

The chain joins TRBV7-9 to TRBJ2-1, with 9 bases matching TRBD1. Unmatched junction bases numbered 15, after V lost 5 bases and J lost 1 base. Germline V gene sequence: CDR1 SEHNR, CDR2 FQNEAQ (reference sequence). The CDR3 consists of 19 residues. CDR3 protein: CASSDLDRGYRLSYNEQFF. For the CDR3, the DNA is TGTGCCAGCAGCGATTTGGACAGGGGTTACAGGTTATCCTACAATGAGCAGTTCTTC.

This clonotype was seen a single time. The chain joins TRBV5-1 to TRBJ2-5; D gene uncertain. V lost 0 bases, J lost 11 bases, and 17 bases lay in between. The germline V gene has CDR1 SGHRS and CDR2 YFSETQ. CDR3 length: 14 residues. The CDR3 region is CASSLAPGSVEQYF. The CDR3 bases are TGCGCCAGCAGCTTGGCGCCAGGATCTGTGGAGCAGTACTTC.

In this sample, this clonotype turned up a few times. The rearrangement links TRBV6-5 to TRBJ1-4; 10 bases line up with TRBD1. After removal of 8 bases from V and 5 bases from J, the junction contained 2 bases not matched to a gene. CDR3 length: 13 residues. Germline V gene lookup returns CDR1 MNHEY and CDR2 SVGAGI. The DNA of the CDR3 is TGTGCCAGCCAGGGACAGGGGAATGAAAAACTGTTTTTT. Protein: CASQGQGNEKLFF.

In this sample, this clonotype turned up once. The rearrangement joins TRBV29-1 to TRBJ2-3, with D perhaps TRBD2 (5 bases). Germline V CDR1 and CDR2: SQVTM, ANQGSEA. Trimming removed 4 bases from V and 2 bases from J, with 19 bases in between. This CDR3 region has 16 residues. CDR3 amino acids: CSVVDSVLPLTDTQYF. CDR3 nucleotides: TGCAGCGTTGTGGACTCCGTCCTACCGCTCACAGATACGCAGTATTTT.

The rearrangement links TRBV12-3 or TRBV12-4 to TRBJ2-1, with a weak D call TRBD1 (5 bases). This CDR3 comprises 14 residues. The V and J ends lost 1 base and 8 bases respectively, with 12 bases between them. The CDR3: CASSLGGPLHEQFF. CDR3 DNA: TGTGCCAGCAGTTTAGGGGGCCCCCTTCATGAGCAGTTCTTC.

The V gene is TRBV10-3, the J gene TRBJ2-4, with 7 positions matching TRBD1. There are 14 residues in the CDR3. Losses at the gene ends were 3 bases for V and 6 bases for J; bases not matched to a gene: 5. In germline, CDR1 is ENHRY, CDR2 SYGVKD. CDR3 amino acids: CAISEDRARNIQYF. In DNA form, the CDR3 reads TGTGCCATCAGTGAAGACAGGGCGAGAAACATTCAGTACTTC.

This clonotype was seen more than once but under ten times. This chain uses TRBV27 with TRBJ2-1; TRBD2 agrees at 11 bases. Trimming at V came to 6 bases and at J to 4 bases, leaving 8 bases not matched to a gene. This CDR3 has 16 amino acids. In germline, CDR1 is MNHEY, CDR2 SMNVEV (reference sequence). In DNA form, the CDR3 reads TGTGCCAGCAGCCGTAGCGGGAGGGGCAGGTACAATGAGCAGTTCTTC. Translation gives CASSRSGRGRYNEQFF.

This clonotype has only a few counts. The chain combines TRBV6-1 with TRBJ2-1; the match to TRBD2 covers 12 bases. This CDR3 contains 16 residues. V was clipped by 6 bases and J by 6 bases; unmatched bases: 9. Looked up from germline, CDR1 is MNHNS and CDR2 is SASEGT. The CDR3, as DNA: TGTGCCAGCAGCGTCTCACTAGCGGGAGGTTTCAATGAGCAGTTCTTC. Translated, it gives CASSVSLAGGFNEQFF.